This T cell receptor (beta chain) was documented in a study of response to subunit inactivated influenza vaccine. Study findings and constraints: New T cells are recruited in small numbers by each seasonal influenza vaccination, according to the authors' suggestion.

The sample holds a few counts of this clonotype. Its target is unknown. TCRdb reanalysed the RT-PCR reads using MiXCR and keeps one entry per CDR3 protein. The sample lists about 500,000 distinct CDR3 sequences; 16% were seen once. The CDR3 extends over 18 amino acids. The V gene lost 4 bases and the J gene lost 7 bases, with 25 bases spanning the gap. This clonotype originated in a man aged 45 to 75 who received an inactivated influenza vaccine. This chain uses TRBV12-3 or TRBV12-4 with TRBJ2-2, with D tentatively TRBD2 (6 bases). This sample comprised CD4+ T cells sorted from PBMCs, obtained roughly 24 months after vaccination. CDR3 sequence: CASSYWGGTLGRGGELFF. CDR3 nucleotides: TGTGCCAGCAGTTATTGGGGCGGGACGCTAGGAAGGGGCGGGGAGCTGTTTTTT.